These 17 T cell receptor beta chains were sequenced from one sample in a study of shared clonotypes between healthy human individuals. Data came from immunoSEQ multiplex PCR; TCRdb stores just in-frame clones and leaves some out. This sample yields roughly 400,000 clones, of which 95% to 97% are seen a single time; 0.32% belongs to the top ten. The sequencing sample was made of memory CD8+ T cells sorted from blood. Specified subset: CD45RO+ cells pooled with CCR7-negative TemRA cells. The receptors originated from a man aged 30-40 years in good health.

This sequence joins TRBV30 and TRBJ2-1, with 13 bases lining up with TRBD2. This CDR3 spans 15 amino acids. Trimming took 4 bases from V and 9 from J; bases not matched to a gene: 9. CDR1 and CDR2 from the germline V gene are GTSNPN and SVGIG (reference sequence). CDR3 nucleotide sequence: TGTGCCTGGACTGGGACTAGCGGGACGTTTGGTGAGCAGTTCTTC. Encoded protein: CAWTGTSGTFGEQFF.

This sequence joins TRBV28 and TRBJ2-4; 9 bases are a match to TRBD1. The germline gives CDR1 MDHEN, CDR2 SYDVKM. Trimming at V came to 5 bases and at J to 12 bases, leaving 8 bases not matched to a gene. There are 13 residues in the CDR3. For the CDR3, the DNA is TGTGCCAGCAGTCCTCCGGACAGGGGAAATCAGTACTTC. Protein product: CASSPPDRGNQYF.

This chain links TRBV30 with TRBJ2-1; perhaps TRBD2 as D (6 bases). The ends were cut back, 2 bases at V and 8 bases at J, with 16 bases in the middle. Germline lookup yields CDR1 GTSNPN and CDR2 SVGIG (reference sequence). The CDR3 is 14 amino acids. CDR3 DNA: TGTGCCTGGAGTAGGACGGGAGTTCACGATGAGCAGTTCTTC. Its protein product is CAWSRTGVHDEQFF.

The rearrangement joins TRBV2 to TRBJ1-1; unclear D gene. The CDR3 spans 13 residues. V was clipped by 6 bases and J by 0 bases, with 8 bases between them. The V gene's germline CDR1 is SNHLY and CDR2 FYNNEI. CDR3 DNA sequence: TGTGCCAGCAGGGAGGGCATGAACACTGAAGCTTTCTTT. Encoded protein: CASREGMNTEAFF.

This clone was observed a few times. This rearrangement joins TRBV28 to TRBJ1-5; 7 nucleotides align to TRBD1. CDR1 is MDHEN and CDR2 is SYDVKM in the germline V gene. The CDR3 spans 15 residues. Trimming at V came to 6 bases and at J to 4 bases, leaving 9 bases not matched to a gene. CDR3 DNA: TGTGCCAGCAGGATAACTCCAGGGGGGAATCAGCCCCAGCATTTT. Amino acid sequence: CASRITPGGNQPQHF.

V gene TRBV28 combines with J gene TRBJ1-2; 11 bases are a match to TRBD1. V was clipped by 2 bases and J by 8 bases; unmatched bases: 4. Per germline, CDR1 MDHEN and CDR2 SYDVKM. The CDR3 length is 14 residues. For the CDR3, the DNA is TGTGCCAGCAGTTTACGGGACAGGGGGAACGGCTACACCTTC. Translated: CASSLRDRGNGYTF.

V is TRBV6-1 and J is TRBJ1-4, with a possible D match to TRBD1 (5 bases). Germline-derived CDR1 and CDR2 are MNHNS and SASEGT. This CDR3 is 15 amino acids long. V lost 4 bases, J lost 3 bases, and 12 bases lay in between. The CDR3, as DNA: TGTGCCAGCAGTGCGACCAGGGTAGCTAATGAAAAACTGTTTTTT. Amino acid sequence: CASSATRVANEKLFF.

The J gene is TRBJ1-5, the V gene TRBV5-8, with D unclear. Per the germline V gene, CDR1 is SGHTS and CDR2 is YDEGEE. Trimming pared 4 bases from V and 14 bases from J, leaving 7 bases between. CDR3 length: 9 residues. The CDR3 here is CASSPDKHF. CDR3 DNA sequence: TGTGCCAGCAGCCCCGATAAGCATTTT. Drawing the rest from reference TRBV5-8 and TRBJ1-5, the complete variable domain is EAGVTQSPTHLIKTRGQQATLRCSPISGHTSVYWYQQALGLGLQFLLWYDEGEERNRGNFPPRFSGRQFPNYSSELNVNALELEDSALYLCASSPDKHFGDGTRLSIL.

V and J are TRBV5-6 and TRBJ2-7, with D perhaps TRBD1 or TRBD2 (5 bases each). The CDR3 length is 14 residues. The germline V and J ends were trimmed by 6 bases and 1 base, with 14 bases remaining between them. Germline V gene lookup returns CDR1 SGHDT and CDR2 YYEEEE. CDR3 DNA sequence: TGTGCCAGCATTACTAGGGGATTGTCCTACGAGCAGTACTTC. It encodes CASITRGLSYEQYF.

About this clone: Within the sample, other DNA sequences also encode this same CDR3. The CDR3 DNA sequence: TGTGCCAGCAGCTCTCTAGCCGGGGAGCTGTTTTTT. It is translated as CASSSLAGELFF. The gene calls are TRBV13 and TRBJ2-2, with D unclear. The CDR3 totals 12 residues. Germline V gene sequence: CDR1 PRHDT, CDR2 FYEKMQ (reference sequence). V was cut by 4 bases and J by 6 bases, with 6 bases left in between.

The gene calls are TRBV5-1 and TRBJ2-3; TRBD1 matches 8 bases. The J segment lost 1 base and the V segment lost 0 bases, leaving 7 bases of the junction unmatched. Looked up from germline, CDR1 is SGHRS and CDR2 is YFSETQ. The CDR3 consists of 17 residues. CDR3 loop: CASSLVPTGVRTDTQYF. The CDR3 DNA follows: TGCGCCAGCAGCTTGGTGCCGACAGGGGTTCGCACAGATACGCAGTATTTT.

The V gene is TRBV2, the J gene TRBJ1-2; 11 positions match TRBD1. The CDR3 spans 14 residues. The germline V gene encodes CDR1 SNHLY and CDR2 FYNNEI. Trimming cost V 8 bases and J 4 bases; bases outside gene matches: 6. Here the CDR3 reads CASRDRGTSYGYTF. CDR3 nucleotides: TGTGCCAGCCGGGACAGGGGGACCTCCTATGGCTACACCTTC.

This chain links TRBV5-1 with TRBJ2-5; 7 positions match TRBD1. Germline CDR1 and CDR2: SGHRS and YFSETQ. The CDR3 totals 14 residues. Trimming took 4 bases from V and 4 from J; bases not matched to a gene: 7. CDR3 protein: CASSTEGAGETQYF. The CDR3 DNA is TGCGCCAGCAGCACAGAGGGGGCAGGAGAGACCCAGTACTTC.

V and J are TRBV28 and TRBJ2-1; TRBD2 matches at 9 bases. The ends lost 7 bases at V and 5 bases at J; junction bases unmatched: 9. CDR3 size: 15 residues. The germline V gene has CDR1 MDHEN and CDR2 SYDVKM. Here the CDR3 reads CASIESGRFDNEQFF. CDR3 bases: TGTGCCAGCATCGAAAGCGGGAGGTTCGACAATGAGCAGTTCTTC.

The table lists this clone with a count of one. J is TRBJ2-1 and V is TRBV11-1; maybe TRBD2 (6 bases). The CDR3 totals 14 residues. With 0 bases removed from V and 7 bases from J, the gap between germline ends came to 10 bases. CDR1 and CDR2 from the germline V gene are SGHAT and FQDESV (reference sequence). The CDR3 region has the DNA TGTGCCAGCAGCTTAGCGGGAGGTACGAATGAGCAGTTCTTC. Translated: CASSLAGGTNEQFF.

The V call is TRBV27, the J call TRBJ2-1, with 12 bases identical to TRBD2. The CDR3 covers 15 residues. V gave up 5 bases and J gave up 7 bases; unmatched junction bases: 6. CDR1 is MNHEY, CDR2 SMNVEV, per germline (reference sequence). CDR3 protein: CASSTLAGGWNEQFF. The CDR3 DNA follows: TGTGCCAGCAGTACACTAGCGGGAGGTTGGAATGAGCAGTTCTTC.

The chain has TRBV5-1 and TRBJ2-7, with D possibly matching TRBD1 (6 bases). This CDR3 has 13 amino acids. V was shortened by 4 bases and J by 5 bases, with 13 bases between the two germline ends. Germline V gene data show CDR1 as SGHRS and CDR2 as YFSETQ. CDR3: CASSETGEHEQYF. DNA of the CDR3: TGCGCCAGCAGCGAGACAGGCGAACACGAGCAGTACTTC.